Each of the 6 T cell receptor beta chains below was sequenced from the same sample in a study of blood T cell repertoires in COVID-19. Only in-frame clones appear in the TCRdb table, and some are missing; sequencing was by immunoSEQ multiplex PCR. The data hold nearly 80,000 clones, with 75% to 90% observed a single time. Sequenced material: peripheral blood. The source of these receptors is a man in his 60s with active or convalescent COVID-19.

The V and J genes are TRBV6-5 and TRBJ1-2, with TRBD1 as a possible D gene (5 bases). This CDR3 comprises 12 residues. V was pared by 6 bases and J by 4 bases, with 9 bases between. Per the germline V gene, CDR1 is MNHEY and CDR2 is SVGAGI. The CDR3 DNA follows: TGTGCCAGCAGCCGGGGGGGCTATGGCTACACCTTC. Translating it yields CASSRGGYGYTF.

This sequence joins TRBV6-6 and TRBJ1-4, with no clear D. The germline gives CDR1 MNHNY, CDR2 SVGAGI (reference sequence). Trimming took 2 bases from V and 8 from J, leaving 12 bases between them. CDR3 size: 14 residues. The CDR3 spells CASSYPEDREKLFF. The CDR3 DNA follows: TGTGCCAGCAGTTACCCGGAGGATCGGGAAAAACTGTTTTTT.

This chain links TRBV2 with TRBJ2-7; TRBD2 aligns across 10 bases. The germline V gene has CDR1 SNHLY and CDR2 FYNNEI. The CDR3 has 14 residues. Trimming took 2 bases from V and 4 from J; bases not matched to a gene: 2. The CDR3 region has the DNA TGTGCCAGCAGTGAAATAGCGGGGGGTTACGAGCAGTACTTC. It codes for CASSEIAGGYEQYF.

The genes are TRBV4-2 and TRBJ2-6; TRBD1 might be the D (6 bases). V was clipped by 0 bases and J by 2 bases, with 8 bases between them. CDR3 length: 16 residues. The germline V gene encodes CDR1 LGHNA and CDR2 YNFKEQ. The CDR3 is CASSQDSGAGANVLTF. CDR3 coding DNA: TGTGCCAGCAGCCAAGATTCAGGGGCTGGGGCCAACGTCCTGACTTTC.

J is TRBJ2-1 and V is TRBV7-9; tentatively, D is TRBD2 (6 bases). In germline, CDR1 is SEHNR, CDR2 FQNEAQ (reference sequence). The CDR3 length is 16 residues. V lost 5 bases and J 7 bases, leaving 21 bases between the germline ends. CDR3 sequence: CASSPPGTSSLNEQFF. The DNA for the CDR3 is TGTGCCAGCAGCCCCCCCGGAACTAGCAGTCTAAATGAGCAGTTCTTC.

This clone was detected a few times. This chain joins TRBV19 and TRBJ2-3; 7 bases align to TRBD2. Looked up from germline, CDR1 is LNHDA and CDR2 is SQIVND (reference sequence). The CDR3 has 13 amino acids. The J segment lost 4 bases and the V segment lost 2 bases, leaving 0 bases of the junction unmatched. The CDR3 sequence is CASSIRGADTQYF. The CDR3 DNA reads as TGTGCCAGTAGTATACGGGGGGCAGATACGCAGTATTTT.